These T cell receptor beta chains were read from a single sample in a study of T cell changes during pregnancy in multiple sclerosis. Assay used: immunoSEQ multiplex PCR; TCRdb lists only in-frame clones, some missing. The sample holds about 50,000 clones, approximately 92% seen once. The starting material was CD4+ T cells from peripheral blood mononuclear cells, obtained in the third trimester of pregnancy. The receptors were gathered from a female donor with multiple sclerosis, enrolled in a pregnancy study. Each CDR3 is given with its conserved first and last residue.

V gene	J gene	CDR3 protein
TRBV7-9	TRBJ2-7	CASSLSRQGAGGEQYF
TRBV15	TRBJ2-5	CATSIRDRSWLETQYF
TRBV7-2	TRBJ2-7	CASSSLGQGYEQYF
TRBV4-2	TRBJ2-5	CASSQAGTSGGKETQYF
TRBV2	TRBJ2-1	CASRRTSGTYNEQFF
TRBV7-3	TRBJ1-2	CASSLITGGGYTF
TRBV11-2	TRBJ2-3	CASSPRRQPRGDTQYF
TRBV25-1	TRBJ1-1	CASSARVSTEAFF
TRBV10-2	TRBJ1-1	CASSDPGAMNTEAFF
TRBV11-1	TRBJ2-7	CASSLAPRDPGVYEQYF
TRBV7-2	TRBJ1-2	CASSATGTLNYGYTF
TRBV30	TRBJ2-7	CAHGLGRTYEQYF
TRBV7-2	TRBJ1-1	CASSLDRGGGTEAFF
TRBV7-2	TRBJ1-1	CASSLAGGGVGEAFF
TRBV7-2	TRBJ2-7	CASSPRQGTYEQYF
TRBV29-1	TRBJ1-6	CSVAVGAGGNSPLHF
TRBV11-3	TRBJ2-6	CASSLGAAPWANVLTF
TRBV5-4	TRBJ1-2	CASSLESSADYGYTF
TRBV5-6	TRBJ2-1	CASSRKSGGFYNEQFF
TRBV11-1	TRBJ1-1	CASSTPLQGDTEAFF
TRBV9	TRBJ2-4	CASSVGIAREGLAKNIQYF
TRBV6-6	TRBJ2-3	CASSYSRQPTDTQYF
TRBV6-5	TRBJ1-5	CASSYSGVNQPQHF
TRBV7-2	TRBJ2-7	CASSSQVSSYEQYF
TRBV7-2	TRBJ1-1	CASSFPSYGNTEAFF
TRBV6-5	TRBJ1-5	CASRGSGKNQPQHF
TRBV29-1	TRBJ2-3	CSEPPTGALKDTQYF
TRBV5-4	TRBJ1-3	CASSLTTGGAGNTIYF
TRBV13	TRBJ1-5	CASSLGTGANQPQHF
TRBV5-8	TRBJ2-1	CASSLGGEQFF
TRBV15	TRBJ2-7	CATSIAGGSYEQYF
TRBV5-1	TRBJ1-6	CASRIRGSSSYNSPLHF
TRBV25-1	TRBJ1-2	CASSPPGLNYGYTF
TRBV28	TRBJ2-6	CASSTRGPGANVLTF
TRBV4-3	TRBJ1-1	CASSQGGQGLDEAFF
TRBV6-6	TRBJ1-2	CASTPSANYGYTF
TRBV6-5	.	CASSTTGSGYEQYF
TRBV9	TRBJ1-2	CASSVQTGFPDYGYTF
TRBV19	TRBJ2-5	CASSIGLQETQYF
TRBV18	TRBJ1-6	CASSTTDRGQSPLHF
TRBV19	TRBJ2-6	CASRSRGSGANVLTF
TRBV9	TRBJ1-1	CASSAPSGKYTEAFF
TRBV7-3	TRBJ2-7	CASSSTATREQYF
TRBV6-6	TRBJ2-5	CASRTSGEQETQYF
TRBV9	TRBJ2-3	CASSVRPGSASGGSDTQYF
TRBV14	TRBJ2-1	CASSQQQGLGNEQFF
TRBV5-1	TRBJ1-4	CASSSGGAWEKLFF
TRBV25-1	TRBJ2-7	CASSEPGQGSAEQYF
TRBV6-5	TRBJ2-7	CASRLWTDYEQYF
TRBV5-1	TRBJ2-6	CASSPGVGSGANVLTF
TRBV30	TRBJ1-4	CAWSHGGSGEKLFF
TRBV29-1	TRBJ1-5	CSVDTGANQPQHF
TRBV4-1	TRBJ2-5	CASSQVGAGETQYF
TRBV6-4	TRBJ1-1	CASSEAWTGQNTEAFF
TRBV4-3	TRBJ2-6	CASSQDVGGRANVLTF
TRBV9	TRBJ2-7	CASGRDQVQDF
TRBV2	TRBJ1-6	CASSGQGARSPLHF